Described below is a single T cell receptor (beta chain) sequence and its context. Antigen: not known. It was version v3.0 of the immunoSEQ assay that was run at survey level. Sequencing aimed at roughly 40,000-50,000 T-cell genomes per sample. Using immunoSEQ multiplex PCR, the repertoire was profiled, and TCRdb retains in-frame clones only, with some absent. Of 31,000 or so clones in the sample, 95% to 96% were seen once. The data derive from a study of long-term antiretroviral therapy in people with HIV. Study-wide results and limits: Blood specimens, gathered between 2004 and 2017, were possibly obtained under older ART regimens. The study lacked data on ART adherence, viral resistance or therapy changes. Following ART, diversity rose but still fell short of transplant donor controls.

The clonotype comes from a man younger than 40 with HIV. The starting material was unsorted PBMCs, obtained approximately 6.6 years after starting antiretroviral therapy.

CDR3 protein: CASSIGTGGLGGTVPQHF. The CDR3 DNA sequence: TGTGCCAGTAGTATAGGGACAGGGGGCCTAGGAGGCACGGTTCCCCAGCATTTT. This chain connects TRBV19 to TRBJ1-5; TRBD1 matches at 11 bases. Trimming took 1 base from V and 10 from J; bases not matched to a gene: 15. CDR1 and CDR2 (germline): LNHDA, SQIVND (reference sequence). The CDR3 covers 18 residues.